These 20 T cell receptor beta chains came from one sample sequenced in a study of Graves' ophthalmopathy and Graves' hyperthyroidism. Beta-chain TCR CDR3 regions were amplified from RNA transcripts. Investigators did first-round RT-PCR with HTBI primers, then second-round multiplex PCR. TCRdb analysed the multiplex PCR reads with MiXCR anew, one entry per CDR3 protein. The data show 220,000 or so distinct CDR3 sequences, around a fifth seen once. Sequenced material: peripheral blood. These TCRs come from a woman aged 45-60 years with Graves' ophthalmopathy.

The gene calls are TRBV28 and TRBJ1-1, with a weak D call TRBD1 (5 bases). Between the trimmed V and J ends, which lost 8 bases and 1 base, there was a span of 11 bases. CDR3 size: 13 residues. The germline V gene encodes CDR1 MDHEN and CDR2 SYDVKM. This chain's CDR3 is CASPWGKNTEAFF. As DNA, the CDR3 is TGTGCCAGCCCTTGGGGCAAGAACACTGAAGCTTTCTTT. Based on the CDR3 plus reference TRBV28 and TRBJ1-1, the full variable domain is DVKVTQSSRYLVKRTGEKVFLECVQDMDHENMFWYRQDPGLGLRLIYFSYDVKMKEKGDIPEGYSVSREKKERFSLILESASTNQTSMYLCASPWGKNTEAFFGQGTRLTVV.

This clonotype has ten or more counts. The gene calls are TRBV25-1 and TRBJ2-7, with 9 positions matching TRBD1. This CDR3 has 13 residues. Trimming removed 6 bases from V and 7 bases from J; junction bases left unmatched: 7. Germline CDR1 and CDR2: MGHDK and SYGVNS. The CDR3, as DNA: TGTGCCAGCAGGAGGACAGGGGTGAGAGAGCAGTACTTC. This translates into CASRRTGVREQYF.

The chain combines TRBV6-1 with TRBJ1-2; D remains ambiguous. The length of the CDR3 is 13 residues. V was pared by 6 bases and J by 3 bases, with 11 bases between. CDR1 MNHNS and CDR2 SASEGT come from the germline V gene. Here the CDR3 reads CASSSFRDYGYTF. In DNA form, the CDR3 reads TGTGCCAGCAGCAGCTTTCGTGACTATGGCTACACCTTC.

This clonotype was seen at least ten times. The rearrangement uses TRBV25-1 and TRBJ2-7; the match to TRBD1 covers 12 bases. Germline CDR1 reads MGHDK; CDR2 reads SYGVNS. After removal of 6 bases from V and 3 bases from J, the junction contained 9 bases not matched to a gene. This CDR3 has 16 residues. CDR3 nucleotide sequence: TGTGCCAGCAGGCCGGGGGGACAGGGGGCAGACTACGAGCAGTACTTC. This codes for CASRPGGQGADYEQYF.

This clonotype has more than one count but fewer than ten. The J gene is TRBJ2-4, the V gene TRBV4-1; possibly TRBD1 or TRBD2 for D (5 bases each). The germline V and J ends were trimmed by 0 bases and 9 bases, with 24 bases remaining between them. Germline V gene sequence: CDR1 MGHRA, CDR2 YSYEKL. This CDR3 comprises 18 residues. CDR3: CASSQDQIAGTERGIQYF. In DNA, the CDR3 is TGCGCCAGCAGCCAAGATCAAATCGCCGGGACCGAGAGAGGCATTCAGTACTTC.

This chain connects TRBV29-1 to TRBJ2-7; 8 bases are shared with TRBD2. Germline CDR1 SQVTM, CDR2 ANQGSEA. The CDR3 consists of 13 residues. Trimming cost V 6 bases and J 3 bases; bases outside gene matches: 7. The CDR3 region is CSVGGLGGYEQYF. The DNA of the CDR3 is TGCAGCGTAGGGGGACTAGGAGGCTACGAGCAGTACTTC.

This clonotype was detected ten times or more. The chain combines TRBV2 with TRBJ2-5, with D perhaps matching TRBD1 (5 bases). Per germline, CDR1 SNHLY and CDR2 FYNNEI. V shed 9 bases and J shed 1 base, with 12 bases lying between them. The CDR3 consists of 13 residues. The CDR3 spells CASGVDSQETQYF. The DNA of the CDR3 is TGTGCCAGTGGCGTTGACAGCCAAGAGACCCAGTACTTC.

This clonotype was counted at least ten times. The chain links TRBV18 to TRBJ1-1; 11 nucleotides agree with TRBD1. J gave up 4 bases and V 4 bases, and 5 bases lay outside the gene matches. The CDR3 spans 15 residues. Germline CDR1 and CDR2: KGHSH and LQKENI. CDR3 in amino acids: CASSRWDRGVTEAFF. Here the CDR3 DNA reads TGTGCCAGCTCACGGTGGGACAGGGGGGTCACTGAAGCTTTCTTT.

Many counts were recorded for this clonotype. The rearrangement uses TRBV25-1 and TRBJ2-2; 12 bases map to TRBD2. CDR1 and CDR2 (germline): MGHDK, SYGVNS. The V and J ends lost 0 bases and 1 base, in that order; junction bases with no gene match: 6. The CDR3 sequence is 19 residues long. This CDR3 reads CASSEYGGLAGLNTGELFF. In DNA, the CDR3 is TGTGCCAGCAGTGAATATGGCGGACTAGCGGGACTGAACACCGGGGAGCTGTTTTTT.

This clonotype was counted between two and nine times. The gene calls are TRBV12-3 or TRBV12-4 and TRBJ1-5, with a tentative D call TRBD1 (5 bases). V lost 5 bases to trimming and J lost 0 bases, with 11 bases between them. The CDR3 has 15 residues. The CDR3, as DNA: TGTGCCAGCAGTGGGGGACGGTATAGCAATCAGCCCCAGCATTTT. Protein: CASSGGRYSNQPQHF.

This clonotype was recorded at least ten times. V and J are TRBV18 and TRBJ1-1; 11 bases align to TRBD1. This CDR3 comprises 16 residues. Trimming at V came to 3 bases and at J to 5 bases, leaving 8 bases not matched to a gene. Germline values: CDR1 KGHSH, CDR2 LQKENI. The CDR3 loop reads CASSPFGQGARTEAFF. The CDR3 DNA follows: TGTGCCAGCTCACCTTTCGGACAGGGGGCGCGAACTGAAGCTTTCTTT.

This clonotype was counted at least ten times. In DNA form, the CDR3 reads TGTGCCAGCAGTCATTACGTGGAGCAGTACTTC. Translation: CASSHYVEQYF. The chain combines TRBV6-2 or TRBV6-3 with TRBJ2-7, with no clear D. V dropped 5 bases and J dropped 7 bases, with 9 bases sitting between them. This CDR3 region has 11 residues. Germline V lookup: CDR1 MNHEY, CDR2 SVGEGT.

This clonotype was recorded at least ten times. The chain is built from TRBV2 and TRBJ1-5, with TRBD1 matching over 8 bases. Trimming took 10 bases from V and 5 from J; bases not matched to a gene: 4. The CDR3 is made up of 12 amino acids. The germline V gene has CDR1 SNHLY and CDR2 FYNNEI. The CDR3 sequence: CATGDRHQPQHF. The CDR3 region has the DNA TGTGCCACCGGGGACAGGCATCAGCCCCAGCATTTT.

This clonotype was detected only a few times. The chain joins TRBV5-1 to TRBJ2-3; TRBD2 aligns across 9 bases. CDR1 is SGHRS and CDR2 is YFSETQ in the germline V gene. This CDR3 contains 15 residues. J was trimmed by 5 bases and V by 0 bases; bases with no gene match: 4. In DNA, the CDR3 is TGCGCCAGCAGCTTGGGTCCAGCGGGAGGAGATACGCAGTATTTT. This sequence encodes CASSLGPAGGDTQYF. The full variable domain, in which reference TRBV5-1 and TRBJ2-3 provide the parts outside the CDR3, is KAGVTQTPRYLIKTRGQQVTLSCSPISGHRSVSWYQQTPGQGLQFLFEYFSETQRNKGNFPGRFSGRQFSNSRSEMNVSTLELGDSALYLCASSLGPAGGDTQYFGPGTRLTVL.

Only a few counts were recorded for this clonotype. The CDR3 DNA reads as TGCAGTGCTAGCTTATCCAGGGGCCAAAACATTCAGTACTTC. Translation gives CSASLSRGQNIQYF. The chain combines TRBV20-1 with TRBJ2-4; D possibly corresponds to TRBD1 (6 bases). With 3 bases removed from V and 5 bases from J, the gap between germline ends came to 14 bases. The CDR3 is made up of 14 amino acids. Germline V lookup: CDR1 DFQATT, CDR2 SNEGSKA (reference sequence).

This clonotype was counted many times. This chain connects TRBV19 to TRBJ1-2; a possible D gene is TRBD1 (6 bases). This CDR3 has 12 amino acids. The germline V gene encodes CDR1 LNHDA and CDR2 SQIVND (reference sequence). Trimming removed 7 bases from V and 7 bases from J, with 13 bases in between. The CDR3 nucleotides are TGTGCCAGTATGCCGGGGGCGGGTGGCTACACCTTC. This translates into CASMPGAGGYTF.

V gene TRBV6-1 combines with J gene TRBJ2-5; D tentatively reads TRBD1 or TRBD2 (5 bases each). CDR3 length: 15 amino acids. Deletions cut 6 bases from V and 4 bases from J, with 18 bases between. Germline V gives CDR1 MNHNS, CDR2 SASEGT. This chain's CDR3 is CASSMRGPTGETQYF. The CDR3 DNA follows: TGTGCCAGCAGCATGAGGGGACCAACGGGAGAGACCCAGTACTTC.

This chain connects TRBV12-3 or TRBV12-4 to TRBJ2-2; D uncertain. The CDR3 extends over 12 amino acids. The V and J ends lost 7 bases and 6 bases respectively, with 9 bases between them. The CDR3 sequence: CASNIDSGELFF. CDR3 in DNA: TGTGCCAGCAATATTGATTCCGGGGAGCTGTTTTTT.

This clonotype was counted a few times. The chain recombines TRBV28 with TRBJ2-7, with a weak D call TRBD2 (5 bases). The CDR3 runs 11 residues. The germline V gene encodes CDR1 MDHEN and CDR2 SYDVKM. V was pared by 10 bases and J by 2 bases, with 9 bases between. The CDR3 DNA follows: TGTGCCACCACGAGGGCCTACGAGCAGTACTTC. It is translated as CATTRAYEQYF. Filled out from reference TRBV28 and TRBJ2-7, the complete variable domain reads DVKVTQSSRYLVKRTGEKVFLECVQDMDHENMFWYRQDPGLGLRLIYFSYDVKMKEKGDIPEGYSVSREKKERFSLILESASTNQTSMYLCATTRAYEQYFGPGTRLTVT.

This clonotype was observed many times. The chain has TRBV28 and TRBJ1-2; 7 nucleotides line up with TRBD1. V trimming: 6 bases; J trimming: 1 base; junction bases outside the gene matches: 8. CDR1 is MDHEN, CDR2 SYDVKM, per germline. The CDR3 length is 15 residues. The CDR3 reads CASRPTGSLNYGYTF. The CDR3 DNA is TGTGCCAGCAGGCCGACAGGGAGCCTTAACTATGGCTACACCTTC.